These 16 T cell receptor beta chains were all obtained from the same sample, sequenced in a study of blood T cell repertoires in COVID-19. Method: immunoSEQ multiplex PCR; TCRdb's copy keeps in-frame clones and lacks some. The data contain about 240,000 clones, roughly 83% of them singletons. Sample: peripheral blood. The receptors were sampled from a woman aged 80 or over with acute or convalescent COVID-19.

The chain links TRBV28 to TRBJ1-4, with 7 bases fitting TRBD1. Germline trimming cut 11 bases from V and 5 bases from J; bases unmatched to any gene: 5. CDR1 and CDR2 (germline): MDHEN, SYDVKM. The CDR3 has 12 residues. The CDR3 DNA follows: TGTGCCGGTAGGGGGCGAAATGAAAAACTGTTTTTT. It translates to CAGRGRNEKLFF.

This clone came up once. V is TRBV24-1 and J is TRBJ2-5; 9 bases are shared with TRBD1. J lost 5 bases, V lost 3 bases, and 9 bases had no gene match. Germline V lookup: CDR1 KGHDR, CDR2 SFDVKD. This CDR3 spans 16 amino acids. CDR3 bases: TGTGCCACCAGTGATCGTCCGGGGACAGGGAAGGAGACCCAGTACTTC. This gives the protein CATSDRPGTGKETQYF.

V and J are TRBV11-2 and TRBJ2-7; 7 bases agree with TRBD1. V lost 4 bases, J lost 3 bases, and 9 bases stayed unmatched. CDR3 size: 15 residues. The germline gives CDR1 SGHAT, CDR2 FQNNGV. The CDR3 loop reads CASSSMTGTYYEQYF. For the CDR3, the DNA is TGTGCCAGCAGCTCCATGACAGGGACGTACTACGAGCAGTACTTC. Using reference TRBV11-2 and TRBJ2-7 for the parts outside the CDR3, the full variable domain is EAGVAQSPRYKIIEKRQSVAFWCNPISGHATLYWYQQILGQGPKLLIQFQNNGVVDDSQLPKDRFSAERLKGVDSTLKIQPAKLEDSAVYLCASSSMTGTYYEQYFGPGTRLTVT.

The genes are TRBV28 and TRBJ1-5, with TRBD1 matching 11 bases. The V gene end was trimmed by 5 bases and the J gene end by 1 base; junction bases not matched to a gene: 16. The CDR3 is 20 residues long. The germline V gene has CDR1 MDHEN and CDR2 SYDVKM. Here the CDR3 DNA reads TGTGCCAGCAGTCTCAGCGGCGGGACAGGGGGTTTCTCCAGCAATCAGCCCCAGCATTTT. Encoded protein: CASSLSGGTGGFSSNQPQHF.

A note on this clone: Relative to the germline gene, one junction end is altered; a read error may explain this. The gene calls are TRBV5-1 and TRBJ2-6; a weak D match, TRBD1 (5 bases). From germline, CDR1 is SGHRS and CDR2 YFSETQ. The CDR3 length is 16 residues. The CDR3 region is CASSFMGSSGANILTF. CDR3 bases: TGCGCCAGCAGCTTTATGGGCAGCTCTGGGGCCAACATCCTGACTTTC.

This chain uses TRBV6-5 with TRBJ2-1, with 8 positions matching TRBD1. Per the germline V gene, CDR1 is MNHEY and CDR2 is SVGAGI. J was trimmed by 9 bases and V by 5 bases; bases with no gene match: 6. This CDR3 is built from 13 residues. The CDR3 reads CASSRIQGGEQFF. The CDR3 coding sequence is TGTGCCAGCAGTCGCATACAGGGGGGTGAGCAGTTCTTC.

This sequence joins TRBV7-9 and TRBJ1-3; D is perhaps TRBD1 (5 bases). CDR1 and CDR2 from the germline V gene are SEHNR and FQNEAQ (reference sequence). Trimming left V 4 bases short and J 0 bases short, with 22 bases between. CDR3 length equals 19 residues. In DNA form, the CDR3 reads TGTGCCAGCAGCTCTTGGACCACAGGAACTTTAGGCTCTGGAAACACCATATATTTT. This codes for CASSSWTTGTLGSGNTIYF.

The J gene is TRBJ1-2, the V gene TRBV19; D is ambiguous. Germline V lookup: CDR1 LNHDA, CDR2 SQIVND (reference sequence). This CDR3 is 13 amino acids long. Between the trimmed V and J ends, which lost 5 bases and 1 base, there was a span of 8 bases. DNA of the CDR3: TGTGCCAGTAGTTTGGAGAGTAACTATGGCTACACCTTC. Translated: CASSLESNYGYTF.

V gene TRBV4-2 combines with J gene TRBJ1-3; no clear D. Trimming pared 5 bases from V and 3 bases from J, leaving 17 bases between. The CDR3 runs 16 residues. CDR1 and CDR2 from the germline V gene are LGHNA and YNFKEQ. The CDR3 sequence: CASSYSPGLLGNTIYF. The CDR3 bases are TGTGCCAGCAGCTACTCGCCGGGGTTACTTGGAAACACCATATATTTT.

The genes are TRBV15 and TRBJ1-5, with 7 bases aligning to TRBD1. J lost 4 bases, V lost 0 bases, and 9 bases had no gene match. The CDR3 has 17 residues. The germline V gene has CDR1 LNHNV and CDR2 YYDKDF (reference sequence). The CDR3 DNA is TGTGCCACCAGCAGAGATCGGGCAGGGGGGAGAAATCAGCCCCAGCATTTT. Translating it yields CATSRDRAGGRNQPQHF.

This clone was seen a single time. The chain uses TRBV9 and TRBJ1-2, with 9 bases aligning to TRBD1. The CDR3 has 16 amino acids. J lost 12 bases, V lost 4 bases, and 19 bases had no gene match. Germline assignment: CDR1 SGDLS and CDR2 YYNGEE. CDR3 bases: TGTGCCAGCAGCCTGATCCCGGGACAGGGAACAGGCCAGCACACCTTC. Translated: CASSLIPGQGTGQHTF.

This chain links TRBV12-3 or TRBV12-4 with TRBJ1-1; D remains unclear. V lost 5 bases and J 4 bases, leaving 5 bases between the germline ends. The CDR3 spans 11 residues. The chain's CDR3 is CASSRGTEAFF. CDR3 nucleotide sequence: TGTGCCAGCAGTCGAGGCACTGAAGCTTTCTTT.

The CDR3 region has the DNA TGTGCCAGCAGACCCTGGGAGCCGCCCTTCACCTTC. Residues: CASRPWEPPFTF. The V gene is TRBV28, the J gene TRBJ1-2, with no clear D. The germline V gene encodes CDR1 MDHEN and CDR2 SYDVKM. V was shortened by 6 bases and J by 13 bases, with 18 bases between the two germline ends. The CDR3 is made up of 12 amino acids.

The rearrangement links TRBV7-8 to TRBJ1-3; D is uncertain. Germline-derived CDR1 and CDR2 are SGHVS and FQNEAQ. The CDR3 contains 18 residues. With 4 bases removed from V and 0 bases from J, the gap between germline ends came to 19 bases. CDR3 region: CASSSLQRRPTSGNTIYF. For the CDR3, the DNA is TGTGCCAGCAGCTCCCTGCAGCGGCGGCCGACCTCTGGAAACACCATATATTTT.

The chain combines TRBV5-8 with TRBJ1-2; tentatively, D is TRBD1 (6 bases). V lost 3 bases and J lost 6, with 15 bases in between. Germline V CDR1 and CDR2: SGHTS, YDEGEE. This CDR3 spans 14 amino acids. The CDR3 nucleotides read TGTGCCAGCAGCTCGTACAGGGTTTGGAATGGCTACACCTTC. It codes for CASSSYRVWNGYTF.

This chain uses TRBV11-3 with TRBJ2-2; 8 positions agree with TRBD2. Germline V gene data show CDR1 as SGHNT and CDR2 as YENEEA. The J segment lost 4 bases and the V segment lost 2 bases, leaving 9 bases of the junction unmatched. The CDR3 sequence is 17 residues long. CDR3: CASSLKPFRGGTGELFF. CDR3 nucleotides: TGTGCCAGCAGCTTAAAGCCCTTTCGGGGGGGCACCGGGGAGCTGTTTTTT.